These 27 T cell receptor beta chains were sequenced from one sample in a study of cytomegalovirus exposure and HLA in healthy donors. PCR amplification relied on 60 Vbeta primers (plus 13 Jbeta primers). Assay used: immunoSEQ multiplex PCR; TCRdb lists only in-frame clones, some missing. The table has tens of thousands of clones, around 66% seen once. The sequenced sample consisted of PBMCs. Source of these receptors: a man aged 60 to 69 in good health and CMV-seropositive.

This CDR3 reads CASSEGVANTGELFF. The CDR3 nucleotides are TGTGCCAGCAGCGAAGGGGTCGCGAACACCGGGGAGCTGTTTTTT. The chain combines TRBV7-9 with TRBJ2-2; TRBD1 is a possible D gene (5 bases). This CDR3 contains 15 residues. CDR1 is SEHNR, CDR2 FQNEAQ, per germline (reference sequence). Trimming took off 5 bases at V and 0 bases at J, with 10 bases between the two ends.

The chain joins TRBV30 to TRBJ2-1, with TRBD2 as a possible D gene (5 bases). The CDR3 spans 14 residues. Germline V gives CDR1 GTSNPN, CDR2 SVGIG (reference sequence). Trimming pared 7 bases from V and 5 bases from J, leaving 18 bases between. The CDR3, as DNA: TGTGCCTTGGCCACCGGACGGGGTCACAATGAGCAGTTCTTC. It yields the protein CALATGRGHNEQFF. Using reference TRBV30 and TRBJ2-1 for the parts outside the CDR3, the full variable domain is SQTIHQWPATLVQPVGSPLSLECTVEGTSNPNLYWYRQAAGRGLQLLFYSVGIGQISSEVPQNLSASRPQDRQFILSSKKLLLSDSGFYLCALATGRGHNEQFFGPGTRLTVL.

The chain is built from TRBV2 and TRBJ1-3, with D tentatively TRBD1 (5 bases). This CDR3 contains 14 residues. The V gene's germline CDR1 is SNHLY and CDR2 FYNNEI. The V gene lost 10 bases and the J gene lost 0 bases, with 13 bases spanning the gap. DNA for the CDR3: TGTGCCATTCTCGGGGGATTCTCTGGAAACACCATATATTTT. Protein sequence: CAILGGFSGNTIYF.

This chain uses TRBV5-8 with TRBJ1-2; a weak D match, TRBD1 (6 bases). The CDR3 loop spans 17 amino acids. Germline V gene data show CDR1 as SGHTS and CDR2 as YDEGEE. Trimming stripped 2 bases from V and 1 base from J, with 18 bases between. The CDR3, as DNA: TGTGCCAGCAGCTTTCGAGCCGGGACAAGAAATAACTATGGCTACACCTTC. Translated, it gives CASSFRAGTRNNYGYTF.

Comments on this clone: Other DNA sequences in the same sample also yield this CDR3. The CDR3 loop reads CASGQGYEQYF. CDR3 DNA: TGCGCCAGCGGACAGGGGTACGAGCAGTACTTC. This chain joins TRBV10-2 and TRBJ2-7, with TRBD1 matching over 9 bases. The germline V gene encodes CDR1 WSHSY and CDR2 SAAADI. The CDR3 is 11 residues long. V dropped 8 bases and J dropped 4; count of bases not matched to a gene: 0.

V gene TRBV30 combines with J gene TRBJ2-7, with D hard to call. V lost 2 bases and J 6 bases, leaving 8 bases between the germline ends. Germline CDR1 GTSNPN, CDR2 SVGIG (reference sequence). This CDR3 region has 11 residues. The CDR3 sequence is CAWSYESEQYF. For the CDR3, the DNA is TGTGCCTGGAGTTACGAGAGCGAGCAGTACTTC.

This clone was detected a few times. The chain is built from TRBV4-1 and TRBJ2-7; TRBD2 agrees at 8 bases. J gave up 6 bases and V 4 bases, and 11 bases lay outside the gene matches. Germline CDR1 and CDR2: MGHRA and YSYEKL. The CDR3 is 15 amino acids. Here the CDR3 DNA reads TGCGCCAGCAGCCCGGGGGGGACTGTCGCTCTCGAGCAGTACTTC. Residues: CASSPGGTVALEQYF.

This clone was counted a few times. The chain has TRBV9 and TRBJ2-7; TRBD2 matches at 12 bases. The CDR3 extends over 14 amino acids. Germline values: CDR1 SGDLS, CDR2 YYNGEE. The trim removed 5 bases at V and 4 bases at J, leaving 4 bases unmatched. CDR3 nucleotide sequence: TGTGCCAGCAGTACTAGCGGGGGGAGTTACGAGCAGTACTTC. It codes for CASSTSGGSYEQYF.

The CDR3 coding sequence is TGTGCCATCAGTGAACTTTCTCGGGAGTCGGGCGAGCAGTACTTC. As protein: CAISELSRESGEQYF. The chain is built from TRBV10-3 and TRBJ2-7; D perhaps matches TRBD2 (6 bases). This CDR3 contains 15 residues. The V gene's germline CDR1 is ENHRY and CDR2 SYGVKD. Trimming removed 3 bases at V and 6 bases at J, with 18 bases between.

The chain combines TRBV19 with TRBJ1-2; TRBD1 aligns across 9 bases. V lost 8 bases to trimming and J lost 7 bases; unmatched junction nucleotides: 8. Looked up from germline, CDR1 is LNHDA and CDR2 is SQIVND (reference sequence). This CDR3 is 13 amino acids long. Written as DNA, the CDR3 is TGTGCCAGTCGACAGGGGGAAGAGGGTGGCTACACCTTC. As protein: CASRQGEEGGYTF.

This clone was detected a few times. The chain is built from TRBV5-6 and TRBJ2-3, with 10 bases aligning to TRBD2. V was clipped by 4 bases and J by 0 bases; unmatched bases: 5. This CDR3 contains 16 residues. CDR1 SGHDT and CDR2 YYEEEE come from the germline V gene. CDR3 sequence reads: CASSTVSGGSTDTQYF. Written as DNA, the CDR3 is TGTGCCAGCAGCACAGTTAGCGGGGGGAGCACAGATACGCAGTATTTT.

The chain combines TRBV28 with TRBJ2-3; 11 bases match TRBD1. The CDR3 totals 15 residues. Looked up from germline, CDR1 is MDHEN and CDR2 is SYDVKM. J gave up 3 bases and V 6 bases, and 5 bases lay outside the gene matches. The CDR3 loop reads CASRTGTGGTDTQYF. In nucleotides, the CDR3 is TGTGCCAGCAGGACCGGGACAGGGGGGACAGATACGCAGTATTTT.

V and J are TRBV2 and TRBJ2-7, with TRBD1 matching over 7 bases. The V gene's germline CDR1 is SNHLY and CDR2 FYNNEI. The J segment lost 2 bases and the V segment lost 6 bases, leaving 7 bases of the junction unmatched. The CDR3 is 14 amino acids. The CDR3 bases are TGTGCCAGCAGCGTAAACAGGGGTACCTACGAGCAGTACTTC. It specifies CASSVNRGTYEQYF. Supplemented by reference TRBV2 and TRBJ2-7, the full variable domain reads EPEVTQTPSHQVTQMGQEVILRCVPISNHLYFYWYRQILGQKVEFLVSFYNNEISEKSEIFDDQFSVERPDGSNFTLKIRSTKLEDSAMYFCASSVNRGTYEQYFGPGTRLTVT.

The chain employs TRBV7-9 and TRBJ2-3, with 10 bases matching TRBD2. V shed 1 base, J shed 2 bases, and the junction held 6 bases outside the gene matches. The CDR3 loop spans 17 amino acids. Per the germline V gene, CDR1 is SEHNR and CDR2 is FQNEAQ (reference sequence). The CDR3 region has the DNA TGTGCCAGCAGCTTAGGGACTAGCGGTCGATACACAGATACGCAGTATTTT. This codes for CASSLGTSGRYTDTQYF.

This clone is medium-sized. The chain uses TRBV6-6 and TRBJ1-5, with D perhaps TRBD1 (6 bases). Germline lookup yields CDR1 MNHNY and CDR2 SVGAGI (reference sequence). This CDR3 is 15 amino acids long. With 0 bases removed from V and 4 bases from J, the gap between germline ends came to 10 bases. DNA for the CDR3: TGTGCCAGCAGTTACTCGGAACAGGGTAATCAGCCCCAGCATTTT. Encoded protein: CASSYSEQGNQPQHF.

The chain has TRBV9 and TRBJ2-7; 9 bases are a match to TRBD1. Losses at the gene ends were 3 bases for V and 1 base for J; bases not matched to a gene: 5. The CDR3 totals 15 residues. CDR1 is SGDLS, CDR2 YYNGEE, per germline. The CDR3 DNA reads TGTGCCAGCAGCGCAGGGACAGGGTTTTCCTACGAGCAGTACTTC. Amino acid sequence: CASSAGTGFSYEQYF.

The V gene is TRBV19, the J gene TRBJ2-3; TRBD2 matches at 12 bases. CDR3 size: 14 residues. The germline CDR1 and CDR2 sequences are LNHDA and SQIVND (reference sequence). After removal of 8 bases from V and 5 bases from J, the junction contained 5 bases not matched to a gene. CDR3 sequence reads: CASSSGGAGDTQYF. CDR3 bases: TGTGCCAGTTCTAGCGGGGGGGCCGGAGATACGCAGTATTTT.

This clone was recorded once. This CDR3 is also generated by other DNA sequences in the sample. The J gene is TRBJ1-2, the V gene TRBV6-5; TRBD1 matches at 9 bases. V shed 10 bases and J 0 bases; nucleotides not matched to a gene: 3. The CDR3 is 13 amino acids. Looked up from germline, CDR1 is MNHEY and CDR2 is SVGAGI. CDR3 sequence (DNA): TGTGCCATCCGGGACAGGGCTAACTATGGCTACACCTTC. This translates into CAIRDRANYGYTF.

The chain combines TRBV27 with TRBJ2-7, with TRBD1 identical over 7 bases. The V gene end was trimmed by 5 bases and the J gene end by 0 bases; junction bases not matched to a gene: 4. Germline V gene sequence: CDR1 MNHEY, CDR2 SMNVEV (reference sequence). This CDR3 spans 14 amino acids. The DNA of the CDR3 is TGTGCCAGCAGTGGACAGGCAAGCTCCTACGAGCAGTACTTC. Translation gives CASSGQASSYEQYF.

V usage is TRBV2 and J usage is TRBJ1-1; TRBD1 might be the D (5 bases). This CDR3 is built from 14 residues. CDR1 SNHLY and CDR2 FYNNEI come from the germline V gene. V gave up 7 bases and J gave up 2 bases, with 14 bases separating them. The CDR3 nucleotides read TGTGCCAGCATACAGGCCGAAGGAAACACTGAAGCTTTCTTT. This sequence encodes CASIQAEGNTEAFF.

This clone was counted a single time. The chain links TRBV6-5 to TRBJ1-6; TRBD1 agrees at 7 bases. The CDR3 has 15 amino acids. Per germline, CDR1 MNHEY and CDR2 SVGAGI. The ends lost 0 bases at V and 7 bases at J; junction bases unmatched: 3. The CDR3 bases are TGTGCCAGCAGTTACTCGGGACAGAGAAATTCACCCCTCCACTTT. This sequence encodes CASSYSGQRNSPLHF.

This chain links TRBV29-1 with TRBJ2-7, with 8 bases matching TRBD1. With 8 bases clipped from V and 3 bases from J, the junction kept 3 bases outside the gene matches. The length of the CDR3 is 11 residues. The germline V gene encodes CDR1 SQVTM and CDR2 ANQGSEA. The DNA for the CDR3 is TGCAGCATAGGACAGGGCTACGAGCAGTACTTC. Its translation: CSIGQGYEQYF.

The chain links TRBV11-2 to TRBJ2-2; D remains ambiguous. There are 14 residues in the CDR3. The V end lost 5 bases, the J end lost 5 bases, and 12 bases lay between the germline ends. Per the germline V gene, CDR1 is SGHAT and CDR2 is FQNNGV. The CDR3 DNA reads TGTGCCAGCAGCCCCGAGAGAGAGACCGGGGAGCTGTTTTTT. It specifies CASSPERETGELFF.

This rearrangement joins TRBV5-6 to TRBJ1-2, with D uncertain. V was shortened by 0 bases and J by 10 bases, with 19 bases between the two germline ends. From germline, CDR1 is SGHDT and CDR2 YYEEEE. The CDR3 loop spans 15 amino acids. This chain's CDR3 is CASSLGAALRLVYTF. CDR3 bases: TGTGCCAGCAGCTTGGGCGCGGCCCTCCGTCTTGTCTACACCTTC.

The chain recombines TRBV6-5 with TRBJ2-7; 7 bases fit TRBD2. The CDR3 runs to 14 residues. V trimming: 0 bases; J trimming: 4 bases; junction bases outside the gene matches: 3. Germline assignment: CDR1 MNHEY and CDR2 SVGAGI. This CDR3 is CASSYSGEGYEQYF. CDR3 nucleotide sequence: TGTGCCAGCAGTTACTCGGGGGAGGGTTACGAGCAGTACTTC.

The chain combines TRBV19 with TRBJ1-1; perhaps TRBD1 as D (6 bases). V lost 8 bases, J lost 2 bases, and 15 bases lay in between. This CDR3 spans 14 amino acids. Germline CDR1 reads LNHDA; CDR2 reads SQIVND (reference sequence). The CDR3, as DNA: TGTGCCAGTCGTAGGGCAGGGGCTAACACTGAAGCTTTCTTT. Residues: CASRRAGANTEAFF.

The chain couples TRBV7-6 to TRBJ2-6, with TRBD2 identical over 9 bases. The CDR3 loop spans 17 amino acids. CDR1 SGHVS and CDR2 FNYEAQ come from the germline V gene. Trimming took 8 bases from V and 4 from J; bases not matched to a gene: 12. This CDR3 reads CASALIAGVRGANVLTF. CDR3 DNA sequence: TGTGCCAGCGCCCTGATAGCGGGAGTACGAGGGGCCAACGTCCTGACTTTC.